The rows below give T cell receptor beta chains drawn from one sample of a study of cytomegalovirus exposure and HLA in healthy donors. Assay: immunoSEQ multiplex PCR; the TCRdb copy retains only in-frame clones and omits some. The sample has over 50,000 clones, 80% to 90% seen once. Sequencing used PBMCs. The receptors shown here come from a man aged 18 to 29 in good health and CMV-seronegative. Each CDR3 is given with its conserved first and last residue. The D gene is left open where the match is weak. Only some rows state a clone size, as once, few, many or a class for expanded clones.

j_gene	d_gene	abundance	v_gene	CDR3aa	CDR3nt
TRBJ1-1	.	.	TRBV7-2	CASSLDALRNTEAFF	TGTGCCAGCAGCTTAGATGCCCTGAGGAACACTGAAGCTTTCTTT
TRBJ1-2	.	.	TRBV4-1	CASSQGQGNGYTF	TGCGCCAGCAGCCAAGGCCAGGGGAATGGCTACACCTTC
TRBJ1-4	.	.	TRBV2	CASRARGTNEKLFF	TGTGCCAGCCGGGCGCGGGGAACTAATGAAAAACTGTTTTTT
TRBJ2-1	TRBD1	once	TRBV2	CASRHQTGTAYNEQFF	TGTGCCAGCAGGCATCAAACCGGGACAGCGTACAATGAGCAGTTCTTC
TRBJ2-3	.	.	TRBV7-9	CASSFQGTDTQYF	TGTGCCAGCAGCTTCCAGGGAACAGATACGCAGTATTTT
TRBJ2-6	.	.	TRBV4-1	CASSQEWWGDGANVLTF	TGCGCCAGCAGCCAAGAATGGTGGGGGGACGGGGCCAACGTCCTGACTTTC
TRBJ1-2	.	once	TRBV7-9	CATSLDPTGLYGYTF	TGTGCCACCTCCTTAGACCCGACAGGACTCTATGGCTACACCTTC
TRBJ2-1	TRBD1	few	TRBV18	CASSLTRDRGPRGQFF	TGTGCCAGCTCCCTAACGAGGGACAGGGGGCCTCGGGGGCAGTTCTTC
TRBJ1-5	.	.	TRBV28	CASSLGTTLSNQPQHF	TGTGCCAGCAGTTTAGGGACAACTCTAAGCAATCAGCCCCAGCATTTT
TRBJ2-5	TRBD1	few	TRBV7-2	CASSPTGGVIGKTQYF	TGTGCCAGCAGCCCCACAGGGGGCGTAATAGGAAAGACCCAGTACTTC
TRBJ2-3	.	once	TRBV9	CASSPERAGTLADTQYF	TGTGCCAGCAGCCCGGAGCGGGCAGGGACCCTAGCAGATACGCAGTATTTT
TRBJ2-3	.	.	TRBV5-6	CASSPLGTDTQYF	TGTGCCAGCAGCCCGCTAGGCACAGATACGCAGTATTTT
TRBJ2-7	.	.	TRBV28	CASSLQGSSYEQYF	TGTGCCAGCAGTTTACAGGGATCCTCCTACGAGCAGTACTTC
TRBJ2-1	.	once	TRBV4-2	CASSQEGAGQAYNEQFF	TGTGCCAGCAGCCAAGAAGGCGCGGGGCAGGCCTACAATGAGCAGTTCTTC
TRBJ1-1	TRBD1	.	TRBV5-1	CASSLSLRTGVTEAFF	TGCGCCAGCAGCTTGAGTTTGAGGACAGGGGTCACTGAAGCTTTCTTT
TRBJ1-1	.	.	TRBV9	CASSVAFGREAFF	TGTGCCAGCAGCGTAGCGTTTGGGAGGGAAGCTTTCTTT
TRBJ1-3	.	.	TRBV28	CASSLPRNTIYF	TGTGCCAGCAGTCTCCCTCGGAACACCATATATTTT
TRBJ1-6	TRBD1	.	TRBV29-1	CSVPDRANSPLHF	TGCAGCGTTCCGGACAGGGCGAATTCACCCCTCCACTTT
TRBJ2-2	.	once	TRBV11-3	CASSLGAGELFF	TGTGCCAGCAGCTTAGGCGCTGGGGAGCTGTTTTTT
TRBJ1-1	.	.	TRBV27	CASSEIVNTEAFF	TGTGCCAGCAGTGAAATAGTGAACACTGAAGCTTTCTTT
TRBJ2-5	TRBD2	few	TRBV30	CAWGLAGYQETQYF	TGTGCCTGGGGACTAGCGGGCTACCAAGAGACCCAGTACTTC
TRBJ2-1	.	.	TRBV7-6	CASSLARHYNEQFF	TGTGCCAGCAGCTTAGCACGACATTACAATGAGCAGTTCTTC
TRBJ2-7	.	once	TRBV27	CASIEDGGEQYF	TGTGCCAGCATCGAGGACGGAGGCGAGCAGTACTTC
TRBJ1-1	.	.	TRBV10-3	CAIRRPNTEAFF	TGTGCCATCAGGCGGCCCAACACTGAAGCTTTCTTT
TRBJ2-1	TRBD1	.	TRBV9	CASSVGGTGDEQFF	TGTGCCAGCAGCGTAGGCGGGACAGGGGATGAGCAGTTCTTC
TRBJ2-3	.	few	TRBV2	CASSERRASTDTQYF	TGTGCCAGCAGTGAGAGGCGGGCGAGCACAGATACGCAGTATTTT
TRBJ2-1	.	.	TRBV25-1	CASLNTGGSYNEQFF	TGTGCCAGCTTGAATACCGGGGGCTCCTACAATGAGCAGTTCTTC
TRBJ1-6	TRBD1	.	TRBV2	CASSEEGQGSSPLHF	TGTGCCAGCAGTGAGGAGGGACAGGGAAGTTCACCCCTCCACTTT
TRBJ2-3	TRBD2	.	TRBV2	CASGTGTSTPTQYF	TGTGCCAGCGGCACCGGGACTAGCACTCCGACGCAGTATTTT
TRBJ2-1	.	.	TRBV11-1	CASSSRAGASYNEQFF	TGTGCCAGCAGCTCCAGGGCGGGGGCCTCCTACAATGAGCAGTTCTTC
TRBJ1-5	TRBD1	.	TRBV18	CASSPGQGAQPQHF	TGTGCCAGCTCACCAGGACAGGGGGCTCAGCCCCAGCATTTT
TRBJ2-5	.	once	TRBV19	CASKGRGQETQYF	TGTGCCAGTAAGGGGAGGGGGCAAGAGACCCAGTACTTC
TRBJ2-7	TRBD1	.	TRBV10-3	CAISDRVTGGSEQYF	TGTGCCATCAGTGACAGAGTGACAGGGGGGAGCGAGCAGTACTTC
TRBJ2-4	TRBD1	.	TRBV28	CASSPTGTVIQYF	TGTGCCAGCAGTCCGACAGGGACGGTCATTCAGTACTTC
TRBJ1-1	TRBD1	.	TRBV2	CATSWDRDTEAFF	TGTGCCACGTCTTGGGACAGGGACACTGAAGCTTTCTTT
TRBJ2-1	TRBD2	few	TRBV2	CASSSGGAYNEQFF	TGTGCCAGCAGTTCGGGGGGAGCCTACAATGAGCAGTTCTTC
TRBJ2-7	TRBD2	.	TRBV5-6	CASSPGLAGKGEFYEQYF	TGTGCCAGCAGCCCCGGACTAGCGGGCAAAGGGGAATTCTACGAGCAGTACTTC
TRBJ2-7	.	few	TRBV10-3	CAISASGSYEQYF	TGTGCCATCAGTGCCAGCGGGTCCTACGAGCAGTACTTC
TRBJ1-6	.	.	TRBV11-2	CASSPPPRGYSPLHF	TGTGCCAGCAGCCCACCCCCAAGGGGTTATTCACCCCTCCACTTT
TRBJ2-5	.	few	TRBV16	CASSQHTETQYF	TGTGCCAGCAGCCAACACACAGAGACCCAGTACTTC
TRBJ2-5	.	once	TRBV7-3	CASSRARGETQYF	TGTGCCAGCAGCCGGGCCCGAGGGGAGACCCAGTACTTC
TRBJ2-1	TRBD2	.	TRBV13	CASRPGGEGRHEQFF	TGTGCCAGCAGGCCGGGGGGTGAGGGGCGGCATGAGCAGTTCTTC
TRBJ1-1	.	.	TRBV10-1	CASSSGFMNTEAFF	TGCGCCAGCAGTTCGGGGTTCATGAACACTGAAGCTTTCTTT
TRBJ1-6	.	.	TRBV19	CASRTGGNSPLHF	TGTGCCAGTAGGACAGGCGGTAATTCACCCCTCCACTTT
TRBJ1-1	.	.	TRBV28	CASTGMNTEAFF	TGTGCCAGTACAGGGATGAACACTGAAGCTTTCTTT
TRBJ2-7	TRBD1	.	TRBV9	CASSPRQGATTYEQYF	TGTGCCAGCAGCCCGAGACAGGGGGCGACTACCTACGAGCAGTACTTC
TRBJ1-2	.	.	TRBV6-5	CASSYGPGGSGYTF	TGTGCCAGCAGTTACGGTCCCGGGGGAAGTGGCTACACCTTC
TRBJ1-2	.	.	TRBV9	CASSVDGGHGYTF	TGTGCCAGCAGCGTAGATGGTGGCCATGGCTACACCTTC
TRBJ1-3	TRBD1	.	TRBV7-2	CASSTRQGIGNTIYF	TGTGCCAGCAGCACCCGACAGGGGATTGGAAACACCATATATTTT
TRBJ2-5	.	.	TRBV27	CASSSLGQETQYF	TGTGCCAGCAGTTCTCTAGGCCAAGAGACCCAGTACTTC
TRBJ2-7	TRBD2	.	TRBV6-6	CASSYSRGGPYEQYF	TGTGCCAGCAGTTACTCTCGCGGGGGGCCCTACGAGCAGTACTTC
TRBJ2-1	TRBD1	.	TRBV6-5	CASSQTGGGNEQFF	TGTGCCAGCAGTCAGACAGGGGGCGGGAATGAGCAGTTCTTC
TRBJ2-7	.	.	TRBV7-6	CASSSGVPPYEQYF	TGTGCCAGCAGTTCGGGGGTCCCCCCTTACGAGCAGTACTTC
TRBJ1-2	.	.	TRBV28	CASKELGYTF	TGTGCCAGCAAGGAGCTAGGCTACACCTTC
TRBJ1-1	TRBD1	.	TRBV13	CASSPRDRGGTEAFF	TGTGCCAGCAGCCCAAGGGACAGGGGAGGCACTGAAGCTTTCTTT
TRBJ2-6	.	.	TRBV27	CASSSTSGANVLTF	TGTGCCAGCAGTTCAACTAGCGGGGCCAACGTCCTGACTTTC
TRBJ2-6	.	.	TRBV30	CAWKGGSGANVLTF	TGTGCCTGGAAAGGGGGATCTGGGGCCAACGTCCTGACTTTC